One T cell receptor (beta chain) is described in this entry. Its antigen is not identified. This sample is drawn from a study of graft-versus-host responses after intestinal transplantation. Overall study: Induction using anti-thymocyte globulin, followed by tacrolimus and steroids for two to three years, was given to all recipients. Points from the study as a whole: Recipient marrow showed GvH clones, some seen first in ileum or blood.

The method was immunoSEQ multiplex PCR; TCRdb's version includes in-frame clones alone and lacks a portion of them. The sample consists of roughly 120,000 clones, over 80% of them appearing once. The receptor's source is a human donor who received an intestinal transplant. This specimen consisted of unstimulated CD4+ T cells sorted from spleen or lymph node cells, obtained before intestinal transplant.

CDR3 loop: CAWRTLRTGGPYEQYF. The CDR3 DNA sequence: TGTGCCTGGAGGACACTAAGGACAGGGGGACCCTACGAGCAGTACTTC. V is TRBV30 and J is TRBJ2-7, with 10 bases aligning to TRBD1. V lost 3 bases to trimming and J lost 2 bases; unmatched junction nucleotides: 10. CDR1 and CDR2 from the germline V gene are GTSNPN and SVGIG (reference sequence). CDR3 size: 16 residues.